The T cell receptor (beta chain) described here comes from a study of T cell responses to AZD1222 COVID-19 vaccine. Clones were read by immunoSEQ multiplex PCR, and TCRdb kept only the in-frame ones, dropping some. Counted here are about 150,000 clones, about 89% occurring once; the ten biggest clones make up 3% to 4%. This clone was seen only once. No antigen is known for it. Whole-study results and caveats: Variant regions that are unmutated are reportedly the target of nearly half of spike-specific TCRs. Clonal diversity may have been underestimated in mostly white British donors.

The V gene's germline CDR1 is MNHEY and CDR2 SMNVEV (reference sequence). V lost 2 bases to trimming and J lost 8 bases; unmatched junction nucleotides: 23. The CDR3 length is 20 residues. This chain joins TRBV27 and TRBJ1-4; 7 bases match TRBD1. The input for sequencing was peripheral blood, taken 28 days after the second AZD1222 dose. The clonotype originates from an adult who received the AZD1222 COVID-19 vaccine. In nucleotides, the CDR3 is TGTGCCAGCAGTTTAGTCCTCACCCGACAGGGTACCGGCAAGAGGGAAAAACTGTTTTTT. Its translation is CASSLVLTRQGTGKREKLFF. Filled out from reference TRBV27 and TRBJ1-4, the complete variable domain reads EAQVTQNPRYLITVTGKKLTVTCSQNMNHEYMSWYRQDPGLGLRQIYYSMNVEVTDKGDVPEGYKVSRKEKRNFPLILESPSPNQTSLYFCASSLVLTRQGTGKREKLFFGSGTQLSVL.